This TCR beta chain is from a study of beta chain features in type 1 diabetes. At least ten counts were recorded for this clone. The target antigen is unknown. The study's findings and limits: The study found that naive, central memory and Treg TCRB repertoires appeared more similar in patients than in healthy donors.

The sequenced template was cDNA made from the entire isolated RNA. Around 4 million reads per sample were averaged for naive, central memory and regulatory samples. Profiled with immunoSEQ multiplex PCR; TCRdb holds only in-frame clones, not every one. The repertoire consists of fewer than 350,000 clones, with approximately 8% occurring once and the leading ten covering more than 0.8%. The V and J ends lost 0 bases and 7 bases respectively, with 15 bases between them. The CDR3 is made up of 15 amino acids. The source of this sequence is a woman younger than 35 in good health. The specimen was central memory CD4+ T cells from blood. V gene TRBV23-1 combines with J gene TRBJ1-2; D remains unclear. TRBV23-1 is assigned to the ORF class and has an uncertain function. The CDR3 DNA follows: TGCGCCAGCAGTCAATCGTTTTGGCGGTTCTGTGGCTACACCTTC. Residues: CASSQSFWRFCGYTF.